Listed below are T cell receptor beta chains from one sample, sequenced in a study of T-cell memory formation after mild COVID-19. From the 5' RACE reads, TCRdb called clonotypes with MiXCR, one entry per CDR3 protein. The sample has 290,000 or so distinct CDR3 sequences, 15% to 20% seen once. The sample was PBMCs or a T cell subset sorted from them (not recorded which). These receptor sequences come from a man aged 18-30 years who had mild COVID-19 (a few samples of this study predate the infection). Cell type and time point are not known. Each CDR3 is given with its conserved first and last residue. D genes are given only for firm matches. Size values are once, few and many counts, or a class for expanded clones, and some rows have none.

V: TRBV6-4; D: -; size: few; J: TRBJ2-3; CDR3: CASSQRDTDTQYF; DNA: TGTGCCAGCAGTCAAAGGGATACAGATACGCAGTATTTT
V: TRBV7-3; D: TRBD1; size: -; J: TRBJ1-1; CDR3: CASSPTGADTEAFF; DNA: TGTGCCAGCAGCCCGACAGGGGCAGACACTGAAGCTTTCTTT
V: TRBV28; D: -; size: -; J: TRBJ2-3; CDR3: CASSTVRTTDTQYF; DNA: TGTGCCAGCAGTACCGTACGGACCACAGATACGCAGTATTTT
V: TRBV6-2/TRBV6-3; D: TRBD1; size: few; J: TRBJ1-5; CDR3: CASSADRGHGQPQHF; DNA: TGTGCCAGCAGTGCGGACAGGGGGCACGGTCAGCCCCAGCATTTT
V: TRBV12-3/TRBV12-4; D: -; size: -; J: TRBJ1-1; CDR3: CASISGLNTEAFF; DNA: TGTGCCAGCATCTCAGGGCTGAACACTGAAGCTTTCTTT
V: TRBV9; D: -; size: -; J: TRBJ2-6; CDR3: CASSFDSGANVLTF; DNA: TGTGCCAGCAGCTTTGACTCTGGGGCCAACGTCCTGACTTTC
V: TRBV5-6; D: -; size: once; J: TRBJ2-7; CDR3: CASRRSGDSYEQYF; DNA: TGTGCCAGCCGCCGCTCCGGTGACTCCTACGAGCAGTACTTC
V: TRBV27; D: -; size: few; J: TRBJ1-2; CDR3: CASSIRMNYGYTF; DNA: TGTGCCAGCAGTATCAGGATGAACTATGGCTACACCTTC
V: TRBV7-3; D: -; size: -; J: TRBJ1-2; CDR3: CASSGTDNYGYTF; DNA: TGTGCCAGCTCCGGGACGGATAACTATGGCTACACCTTC
V: TRBV5-4; D: TRBD2; size: few; J: TRBJ2-1; CDR3: CASSTGGGHNEQFF; DNA: TGTGCCAGCAGCACGGGGGGGGGCCACAATGAGCAGTTCTTC
V: TRBV6-5; D: -; size: few; J: TRBJ1-3; CDR3: CASSYSATSGNTIYF; DNA: TGTGCCAGCAGTTACTCGGCCACCTCTGGAAACACCATATATTTT
V: TRBV7-9; D: -; size: few; J: TRBJ2-7; CDR3: CASSTDNRVEVF; DNA: TGTGCCAGCAGCACAGACAACAGGGTCGAGGTCTTC
V: TRBV6-2/TRBV6-3; D: -; size: few; J: TRBJ2-5; CDR3: CASSYENVRKETQYF; DNA: TGTGCCAGCAGTTACGAAAACGTGCGTAAAGAGACCCAGTACTTC
V: TRBV4-1; D: -; size: -; J: TRBJ1-5; CDR3: CASSQASNQPQHF; DNA: TGCGCCAGCAGCCAAGCGTCCAATCAGCCCCAGCATTTT
V: TRBV20-1; D: -; size: many; J: TRBJ1-1; CDR3: CSALGTEAFF; DNA: TGCAGTGCTCTTGGGACTGAAGCTTTCTTT
V: TRBV10-3; D: -; size: -; J: TRBJ2-7; CDR3: CAISDRSSYEQYF; DNA: TGTGCCATCAGTGATCGGTCCTCCTACGAGCAGTACTTC
V: TRBV9; D: -; size: -; J: TRBJ1-1; CDR3: CASSVGFGDRGEAFF; DNA: TGTGCCAGCAGCGTAGGCTTCGGGGATCGAGGTGAAGCTTTCTTT
V: TRBV5-1; D: -; size: few; J: TRBJ2-7; CDR3: CASSSPGLNYEQYF; DNA: TGCGCCAGCAGCTCACCGGGACTGAACTACGAGCAGTACTTC
V: TRBV9; D: -; size: -; J: TRBJ2-5; CDR3: CASSVDDCLHQETQYF; DNA: TGTGCCAGCAGCGTAGATGACTGCCTTCACCAAGAGACCCAGTACTTC
V: TRBV7-2; D: -; size: -; J: TRBJ2-3; CDR3: CASRLSAGTSTDTQYF; DNA: TGTGCCAGCAGACTTTCCGCGGGAACTAGCACAGATACGCAGTATTTT
V: TRBV5-1; D: -; size: -; J: TRBJ1-1; CDR3: CASSPGTESPTEAFF; DNA: TGCGCCAGCAGCCCAGGGACGGAGTCTCCCACTGAAGCTTTCTTT
V: TRBV4-1; D: TRBD1; size: -; J: TRBJ1-2; CDR3: CASSPFGDRGYGYTF; DNA: TGCGCCAGCAGCCCCTTCGGGGACAGGGGCTATGGCTACACCTTC
V: TRBV15; D: TRBD1; size: many; J: TRBJ1-5; CDR3: CATSAQGRQPQHF; DNA: TGTGCCACCAGCGCACAGGGGAGACAGCCCCAGCATTTT
V: TRBV3-1; D: -; size: many; J: TRBJ2-2; CDR3: CASSQESSGYAGELFF; DNA: TGTGCCAGCAGCCAAGAAAGTTCGGGGTATGCCGGGGAGCTGTTTTTT
V: TRBV20-1; D: -; size: -; J: TRBJ2-3; CDR3: CSARDPAGADTQYF; DNA: TGCAGTGCTAGAGATCCAGCTGGCGCAGATACGCAGTATTTT
V: TRBV7-2; D: -; size: -; J: TRBJ2-7; CDR3: CASGEQGGRSYEQYF; DNA: TGTGCCAGCGGGGAACAGGGAGGGCGGTCCTACGAGCAGTACTTC
V: TRBV5-5; D: -; size: few; J: TRBJ1-5; CDR3: CASSLQEFASQPQHF; DNA: TGTGCCAGCAGCTTGCAGGAGTTTGCAAGTCAGCCCCAGCATTTT
V: TRBV6-5; D: TRBD2; size: -; J: TRBJ2-3; CDR3: CASSYGLGGGTDTQYF; DNA: TGTGCCAGCAGTTACGGGTTGGGGGGGGGCACAGATACGCAGTATTTT
V: TRBV7-7; D: -; size: few; J: TRBJ2-5; CDR3: CAVGGALKETQYF; DNA: TGTGCTGTGGGGGGGGCTCTGAAAGAGACCCAGTACTTC
V: TRBV5-1; D: -; size: few; J: TRBJ1-1; CDR3: CASSREGNTEAFF; DNA: TGCGCCAGCAGCCGGGAGGGGAACACTGAAGCTTTCTTT
V: TRBV5-4; D: TRBD2; size: -; J: TRBJ2-3; CDR3: CASSLRLAGASTDTQYF; DNA: TGTGCCAGCAGCCTCAGACTAGCGGGGGCTAGCACAGATACGCAGTATTTT
V: TRBV20-1; D: -; size: -; J: TRBJ2-3; CDR3: CSAFGTGDTDTQYF; DNA: TGCAGTGCCTTCGGGACTGGGGACACAGATACGCAGTATTTT
V: TRBV12-3/TRBV12-4; D: -; size: few; J: TRBJ1-1; CDR3: CASSFMGGTEAFF; DNA: TGTGCCAGCAGTTTCATGGGGGGCACTGAAGCTTTCTTT
V: TRBV6-5; D: -; size: -; J: TRBJ2-3; CDR3: CASSYSHGETDTQYF; DNA: TGTGCCAGCAGTTACTCCCACGGGGAAACAGATACGCAGTATTTT
V: TRBV7-2; D: TRBD2; size: -; J: TRBJ2-5; CDR3: CASSLNLAGQTQYF; DNA: TGTGCCAGCAGCCTAAATCTAGCGGGTCAGACCCAGTACTTC
V: TRBV7-2; D: -; size: -; J: TRBJ2-5; CDR3: CASSSMGTTHQKTQYF; DNA: TGTGCCAGCAGCTCAATGGGGACGACCCACCAGAAGACCCAGTACTTC
V: TRBV18; D: TRBD1; size: -; J: TRBJ1-1; CDR3: CASSLWDRENTEAFF; DNA: TGTGCCAGCTCATTATGGGACAGGGAGAACACTGAAGCTTTCTTT
V: TRBV4-2; D: TRBD2; size: -; J: TRBJ2-2; CDR3: CASSRRGGFTGELFF; DNA: TGTGCCAGCAGCAGACGGGGGGGGTTCACCGGGGAGCTGTTTTTT
V: TRBV11-2; D: -; size: few; J: TRBJ2-7; CDR3: CASSSFGDEQYF; DNA: TGTGCCAGCAGCTCCTTTGGGGACGAGCAGTACTTC
V: TRBV9; D: -; size: -; J: TRBJ1-2; CDR3: CASSADPGTRANYGYTF; DNA: TGTGCCAGCAGCGCCGACCCCGGGACAAGAGCTAACTATGGCTACACCTTC
V: TRBV24-1; D: -; size: -; J: TRBJ2-1; CDR3: CATSDGDSRHNEQFF; DNA: TGTGCCACCAGTGATGGGGACTCCCGGCACAATGAGCAGTTCTTC
V: TRBV7-8; D: -; size: -; J: TRBJ2-1; CDR3: CASSPDTYNNEQFF; DNA: TGTGCCAGCAGCCCGGACACCTACAACAATGAGCAGTTCTTC
V: TRBV20-1; D: TRBD1; size: -; J: TRBJ2-5; CDR3: CSASSGQGRETQYF; DNA: TGCAGTGCTAGTTCGGGACAGGGGCGGGAGACCCAGTACTTC
V: TRBV7-2; D: -; size: -; J: TRBJ1-1; CDR3: CASSLAYSEAFF; DNA: TGTGCCAGCAGCTTAGCGTATTCCGAAGCTTTCTTT
V: TRBV20-1; D: -; size: few; J: TRBJ1-3; CDR3: CSAEGGGNTIYF; DNA: TGCAGTGCCGAGGGTGGAGGAAACACCATATATTTT
V: TRBV7-2; D: TRBD1; size: few; J: TRBJ2-1; CDR3: CASNWGTVYNEQFF; DNA: TGTGCCAGCAACTGGGGGACAGTGTACAATGAGCAGTTCTTC
V: TRBV20-1; D: TRBD2; size: once; J: TRBJ2-3; CDR3: CSARDLRIAGVLDTQYF; DNA: TGCAGTGCTAGAGATCTTCGGATAGCGGGGGTCTTGGATACGCAGTATTTT
V: TRBV4-3; D: -; size: -; J: TRBJ1-3; CDR3: CASSLTGKGNTIYF; DNA: TGCGCCAGCAGCCTAACAGGGAAGGGAAACACCATATATTTT
V: TRBV18; D: -; size: -; J: TRBJ1-1; CDR3: CASSPLGIDTEAFF; DNA: TGTGCCAGCTCACCTCTGGGGATAGACACTGAAGCTTTCTTT
V: TRBV18; D: -; size: -; J: TRBJ2-6; CDR3: CASSPTGTSGANVLTF; DNA: TGTGCCAGCTCCCCAACGGGGACCTCTGGGGCCAACGTCCTGACTTTC
V: TRBV5-1; D: -; size: -; J: TRBJ2-1; CDR3: CASSFGGHSNEQFF; DNA: TGCGCCAGCAGCTTTGGGGGGCACAGCAATGAGCAGTTCTTC
V: TRBV5-1; D: TRBD1; size: few; J: TRBJ1-6; CDR3: CASSLEGQDPIF; DNA: TGCGCCAGCAGCTTGGAGGGACAGGACCCTATTTTT
V: TRBV4-1; D: TRBD1; size: -; J: TRBJ1-1; CDR3: CASSQGQGAYTEAFF; DNA: TGCGCCAGCAGCCAGGGACAGGGGGCGTACACTGAAGCTTTCTTT
V: TRBV7-2; D: -; size: -; J: TRBJ2-5; CDR3: CASSLAGWAETQYF; DNA: TGTGCCAGCAGCTTAGCGGGGTGGGCTGAGACCCAGTACTTC
V: TRBV7-8; D: -; size: few; J: TRBJ2-4; CDR3: CASSGFRSNIQYF; DNA: TGTGCCAGCAGCGGATTCAGGTCGAACATTCAGTACTTC
V: TRBV7-6; D: TRBD1; size: -; J: TRBJ2-5; CDR3: CASRTQGKEETQYF; DNA: TGTGCCAGCAGGACACAGGGGAAAGAAGAGACCCAGTACTTC
V: TRBV6-2/TRBV6-3; D: -; size: few; J: TRBJ1-1; CDR3: CASSWATLTAWNTEAFF; DNA: TGTGCCAGCAGTTGGGCCACCTTGACAGCCTGGAACACTGAAGCTTTCTTT
V: TRBV20-1; D: -; size: few; J: TRBJ1-2; CDR3: CSASGLVTGYTF; DNA: TGCAGTGCCAGCGGGCTGGTGACGGGCTACACCTTC
V: TRBV7-2; D: TRBD2; size: many; J: TRBJ2-3; CDR3: CASSYGGATDTQYF; DNA: TGTGCCAGCAGCTACGGGGGGGCCACAGATACGCAGTATTTT
V: TRBV12-3/TRBV12-4; D: -; size: few; J: TRBJ1-1; CDR3: CASSPFWVVENTEAFF; DNA: TGTGCCAGCAGTCCGTTTTGGGTCGTAGAGAACACTGAAGCTTTCTTT